This T cell receptor (beta chain) is from a study of T cells expressing NK-cell markers. Study in general: Among eight sequenced donors, seven carried HCMV seropositivity while one was seronegative.

The CDR3 spans 13 residues. Germline V CDR1 and CDR2: MNHNS, SASEGT. Regarding the study as a whole: Whether the expanded NKG2C+ T cell clones recognized HCMV remained unclear. Dominant NKG2C+ clonotypes accounted for roughly 1.0-8% of CD8+ T cells in six donors.

As concerns this clonotype: Its antigen is currently unknown.

The TCR beta cDNA came from 5'RACE template switching with UMIs. TCRdb reprocessed the 5' RACE reads and reports one entry per CDR3 protein, with no DNA. The data show 450,000 to 600,000 distinct CDR3 sequences, and the top ten clones hold 3% to 4.5%. The J gene is TRBJ2-5, the V gene TRBV6-1; TCRdb gives TRBD1 as the D gene, but with no DNA this cannot be confirmed. The TCR was taken from a man between 18 and 29 years old in good health. The sequencing input was blood T cells: a sorted CD56 or NKG2C T cell subset, CD4+ or CD8+ T cells, or bulk PBMC T cells (not recorded which). This chain's CDR3 is CASSRPGRETQYF.